Included here is one T cell receptor beta chain sequence, with context. Antigen specificity is unknown. The sample is drawn from a study of shared clonotypes between healthy human individuals. Naive CD8 cells lacked CD45RO and underwent positive selection for CCR7, leaving out terminally differentiated effector memory CD45RA+ cells. The healthy adult donors were HIV-negative and reported no recent acute infections or vaccinations. V was clipped by 6 bases and J by 1 base; unmatched bases: 10. The V gene's germline CDR1 is LNHDA and CDR2 SQIVND (reference sequence). The CDR3 covers 17 residues. Study outcomes and limitations: It was the few donors that limited the genetic and exposure-history diversity represented. Compared with memory subsets, naive subsets generally had larger estimated richness.

Genomic DNA (from each subset) was split evenly across several immunoSEQ plates. Some clones are missing from TCRdb's copy, which holds only in-frame ones; the method was immunoSEQ multiplex PCR. The table records about 2.2 million clones, 93% of them present only once. The genes are TRBV19 and TRBJ1-1; the match to TRBD1 covers 11 bases. Material for sequencing was naive CD8+ T cells from PBMCs. The clonotype originates from a man between 18 and 29 years old in good health. Some clones in this sample may be carry-over from other donors' samples. The CDR3 DNA reads as TGTGCCAGTAGCCCCGGGACAGGGGGATTAAGGAACACTGAAGCTTTCTTT. Encoded protein: CASSPGTGGLRNTEAFF.